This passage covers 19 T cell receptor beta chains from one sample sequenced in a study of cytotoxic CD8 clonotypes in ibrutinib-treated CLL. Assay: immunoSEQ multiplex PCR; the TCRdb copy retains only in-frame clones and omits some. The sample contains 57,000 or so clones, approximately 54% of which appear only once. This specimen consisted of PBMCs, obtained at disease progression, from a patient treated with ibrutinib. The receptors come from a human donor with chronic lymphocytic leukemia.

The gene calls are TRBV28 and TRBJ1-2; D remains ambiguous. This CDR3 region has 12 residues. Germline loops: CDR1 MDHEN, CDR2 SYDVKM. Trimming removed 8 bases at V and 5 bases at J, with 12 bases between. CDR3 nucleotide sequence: TGTGCCAGCGGGTCCCAAGGTTATGGCTACACCTTC. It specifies CASGSQGYGYTF.

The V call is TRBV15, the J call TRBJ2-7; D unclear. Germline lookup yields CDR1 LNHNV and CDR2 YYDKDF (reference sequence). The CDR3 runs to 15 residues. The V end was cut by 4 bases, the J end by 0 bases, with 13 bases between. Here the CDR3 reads CATSTPDRLSYEQYF. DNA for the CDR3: TGTGCCACCAGCACTCCGGACCGCCTCTCCTACGAGCAGTACTTC.

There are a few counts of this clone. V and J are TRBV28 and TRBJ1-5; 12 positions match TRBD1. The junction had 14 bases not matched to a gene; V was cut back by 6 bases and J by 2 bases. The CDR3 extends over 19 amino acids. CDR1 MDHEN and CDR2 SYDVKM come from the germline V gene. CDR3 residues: CASSDPEGQGARGNQPQHF. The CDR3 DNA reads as TGTGCCAGCAGCGATCCAGAGGGACAGGGGGCTCGGGGCAATCAGCCCCAGCATTTT.

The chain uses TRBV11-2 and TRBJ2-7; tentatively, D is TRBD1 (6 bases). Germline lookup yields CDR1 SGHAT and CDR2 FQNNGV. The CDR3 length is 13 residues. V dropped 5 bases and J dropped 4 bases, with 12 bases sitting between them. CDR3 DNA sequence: TGTGCCAGCAGCCCCAGGACAGTTTACGAGCAGTACTTC. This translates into CASSPRTVYEQYF.

The CDR3 region is CASSYYSGNEQFF. CDR3 DNA sequence: TGTGCCAGCAGTTACTATTCAGGGAATGAGCAGTTCTTC. The rearrangement links TRBV6-5 to TRBJ2-1, with a tentative D call TRBD1 (5 bases). The CDR3 runs to 13 residues. Trimming cost V 1 base and J 7 bases, with 8 bases left between them. CDR1 is MNHEY and CDR2 is SVGAGI in the germline V gene.

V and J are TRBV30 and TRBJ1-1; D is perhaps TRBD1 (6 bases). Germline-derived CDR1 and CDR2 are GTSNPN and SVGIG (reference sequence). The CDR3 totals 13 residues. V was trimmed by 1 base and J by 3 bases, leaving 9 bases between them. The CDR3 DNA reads TGTGCCTGGAGTGGGCAGGGGTACACTGAAGCTTTCTTT. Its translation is CAWSGQGYTEAFF.

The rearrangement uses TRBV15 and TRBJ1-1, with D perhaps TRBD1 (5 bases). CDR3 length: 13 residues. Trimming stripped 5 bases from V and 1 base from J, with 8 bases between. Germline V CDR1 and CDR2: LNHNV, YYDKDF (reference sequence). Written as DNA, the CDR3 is TGTGCCACCAGCGTAGGACAGAACACTGAAGCTTTCTTT. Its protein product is CATSVGQNTEAFF.

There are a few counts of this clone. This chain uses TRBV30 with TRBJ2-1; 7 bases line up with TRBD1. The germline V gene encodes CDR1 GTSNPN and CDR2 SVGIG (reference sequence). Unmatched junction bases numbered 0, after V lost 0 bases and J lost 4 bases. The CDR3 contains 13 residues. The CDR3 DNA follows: TGTGCCTGGAGTGTGGGACAGTACAATGAGCAGTTCTTC. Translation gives CAWSVGQYNEQFF.

The CDR3 DNA follows: TGCGCCAGCAGCTTGGCCCCGTTCCAAGAGACCCAGTACTTC. Encoded protein: CASSLAPFQETQYF. This chain connects TRBV5-1 to TRBJ2-5; D is unresolved. CDR1 is SGHRS and CDR2 is YFSETQ in the germline V gene. The CDR3 has 14 residues. The germline V and J ends were trimmed by 0 bases and 1 base, with 7 bases remaining between them.

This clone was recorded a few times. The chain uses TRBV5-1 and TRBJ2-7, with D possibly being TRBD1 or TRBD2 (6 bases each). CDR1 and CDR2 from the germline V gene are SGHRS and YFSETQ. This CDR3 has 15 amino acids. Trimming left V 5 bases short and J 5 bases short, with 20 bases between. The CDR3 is CASRIGGQGLHEQYF. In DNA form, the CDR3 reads TGCGCCAGCAGGATTGGGGGGCAGGGTCTCCACGAGCAGTACTTC.

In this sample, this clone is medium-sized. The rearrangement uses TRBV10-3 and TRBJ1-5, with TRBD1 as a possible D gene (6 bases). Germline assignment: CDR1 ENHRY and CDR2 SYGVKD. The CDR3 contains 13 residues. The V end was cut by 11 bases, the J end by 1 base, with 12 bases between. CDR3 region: CAARGASNQPQHF. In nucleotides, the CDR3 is TGTGCCGCCCGGGGGGCGAGCAATCAGCCCCAGCATTTT.

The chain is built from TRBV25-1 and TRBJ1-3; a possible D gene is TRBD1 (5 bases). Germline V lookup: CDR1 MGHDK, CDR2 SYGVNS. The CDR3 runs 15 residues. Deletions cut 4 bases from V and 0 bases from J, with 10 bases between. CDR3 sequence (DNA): TGTGCCAGCAGTGCCCGACAGAGCTCTGGAAACACCATATATTTT. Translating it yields CASSARQSSGNTIYF. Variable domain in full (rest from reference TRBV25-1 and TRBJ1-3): EADIYQTPRYLVIGTGKKITLECSQTMGHDKMYWYQQDPGMELHLIHYSYGVNSTEKGDLSSESTVSRIRTEHFPLTLESARPSHTSQYLCASSARQSSGNTIYFGEGSWLTVV.

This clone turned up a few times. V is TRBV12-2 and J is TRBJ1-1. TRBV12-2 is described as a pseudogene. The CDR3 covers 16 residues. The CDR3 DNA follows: TGTGCAAGTCGCTTAGCTTGCAGATTCGGGGCCCCTGAAGCTTTCTTT. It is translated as CASRLACRFGAPEAFF.

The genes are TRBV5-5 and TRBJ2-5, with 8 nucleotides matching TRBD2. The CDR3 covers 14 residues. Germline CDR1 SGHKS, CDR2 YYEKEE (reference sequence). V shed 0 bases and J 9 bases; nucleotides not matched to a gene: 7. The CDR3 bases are TGTGCCAGCAGCTTGGACGCGGGGGGTCCGGCCCAGTACTTC. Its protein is CASSLDAGGPAQYF. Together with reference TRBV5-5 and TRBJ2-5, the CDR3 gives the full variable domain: DAGVTQSPTHLIKTRGQQVTLRCSPISGHKSVSWYQQVLGQGPQFIFQYYEKEERGRGNFPDRFSARQFPNYSSELNVNALLLGDSALYLCASSLDAGGPAQYFGPGTRLLVL.

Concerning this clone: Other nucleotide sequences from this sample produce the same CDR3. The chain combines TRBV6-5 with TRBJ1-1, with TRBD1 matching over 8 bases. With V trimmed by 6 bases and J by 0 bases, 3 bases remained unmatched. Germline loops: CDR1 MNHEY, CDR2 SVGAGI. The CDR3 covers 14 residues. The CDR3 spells CASRGQAMNTEAFF. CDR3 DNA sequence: TGTGCCAGCAGGGGACAGGCAATGAACACTGAAGCTTTCTTT.

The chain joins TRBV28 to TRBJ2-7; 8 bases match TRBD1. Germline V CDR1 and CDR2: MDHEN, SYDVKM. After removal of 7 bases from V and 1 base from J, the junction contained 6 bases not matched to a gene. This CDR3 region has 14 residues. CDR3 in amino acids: CASTGGTGSYEQYF. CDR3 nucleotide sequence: TGTGCCAGCACGGGCGGGACAGGATCCTACGAGCAGTACTTC.

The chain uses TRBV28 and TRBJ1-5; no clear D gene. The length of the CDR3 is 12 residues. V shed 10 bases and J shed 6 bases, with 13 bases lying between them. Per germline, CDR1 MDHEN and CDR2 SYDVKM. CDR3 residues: CATTGGSQPQHF. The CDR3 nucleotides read TGTGCCACTACCGGTGGGAGTCAGCCCCAGCATTTT.

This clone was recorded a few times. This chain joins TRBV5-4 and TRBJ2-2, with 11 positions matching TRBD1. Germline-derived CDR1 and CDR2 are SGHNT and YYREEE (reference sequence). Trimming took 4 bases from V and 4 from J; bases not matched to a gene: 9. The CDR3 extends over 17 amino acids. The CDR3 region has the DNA TGTGCCAGCAGCGGACGGACAGGGGGCAGTAGCACCGGGGAGCTGTTTTTT. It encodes CASSGRTGGSSTGELFF.

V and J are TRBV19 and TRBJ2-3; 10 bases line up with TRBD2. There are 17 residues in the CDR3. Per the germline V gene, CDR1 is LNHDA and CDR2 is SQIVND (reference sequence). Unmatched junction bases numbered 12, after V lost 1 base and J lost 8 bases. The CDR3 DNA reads TGTGCCAGTAGTATAGCGAGACTAGCGGGCGGACCCATTACGCAGTATTTT. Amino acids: CASSIARLAGGPITQYF.